This TCR beta chain was identified during a study of immune evolution from preneoplasia to lung adenocarcinoma. Premalignant or tumor cells were enriched by macro-dissection after pathologic assessment. CDR1 is MGHRA, CDR2 YSYEKL, per germline. Trimming removed 1 base at V and 6 bases at J, with 7 bases between. The CDR3 totals 13 residues. Generated by immunoSEQ multiplex PCR, the TCRdb table keeps only in-frame clones and is missing some. The data hold roughly 7,500 clones, with roughly 69% observed a single time. The clonotype comes from an older donor with lung adenocarcinoma. Some clones in this sample may be carry-over from other donors' samples. The chain links TRBV4-1 to TRBJ1-5; D uncertain. Sequencing input: FFPE atypical adenomatous hyperplasia tissue from the lung. Subset noted: atypical adenomatous hyperplasia (AAH), lung preneoplasia. The chain's CDR3 is CASSQGRAQPQHF. The CDR3 nucleotides read TGCGCCAGCAGCCAAGGCCGTGCTCAGCCCCAGCATTTT.